One sample yielded the 20 T cell receptor beta chains listed below, sequenced in a study of blood T cells in healthy people across ages. A second roughly 6 to 12 cycle PCR used barcoded and J-beta primers. TCRdb passed the 5' RACE reads through MiXCR, listing each CDR3 protein once. The sample includes just under 550,000 distinct CDR3 sequences, around 24% seen only once; the top ten take 8.7%. The data also belong to a second study, concerning T cells of mothers and their children.

The sequenced sample consisted of blood. The receptors stem from a boy aged 5 to 17 in good health.

This rearrangement joins TRBV27 to TRBJ2-7; 10 bases are shared with TRBD2. The germline V gene encodes CDR1 MNHEY and CDR2 SMNVEV (reference sequence). V gave up 6 bases and J gave up 7 bases; unmatched junction bases: 9. The CDR3 length is 14 residues. CDR3 DNA: TGTGCCAGCAGACTTCTAGCGGGGGAAAGGGAGCAGTACTTC. It specifies CASRLLAGEREQYF.

The chain combines TRBV5-1 with TRBJ2-3; D might be TRBD1 (5 bases). The CDR3 is 16 residues long. V shed 1 base and J shed 0 bases, with 12 bases lying between them. CDR1 and CDR2 from the germline V gene are SGHRS and YFSETQ. In DNA, the CDR3 is TGCGCCAGCAGCTTGCAACGGACAACCAGCACAGATACGCAGTATTTT. This gives the protein CASSLQRTTSTDTQYF.

This clonotype has more than one count but fewer than ten. The chain couples TRBV27 to TRBJ2-5; TRBD2 agrees at 8 bases. The end of the DNA fits TRBJ2-7 better, so the J call may be wrong. Germline lookup yields CDR1 MNHEY and CDR2 SMNVEV (reference sequence). CDR3 length: 15 residues. The CDR3 DNA reads TGTGCCAGCGGGGTCTTGGCGGGAGGTTCCTACGAGCAGTACTTC. Amino acids: CASGVLAGGSYEQYF.

V and J are TRBV3-1 and TRBJ2-7, with D unresolved. The closer fit of TRBJ2-5 to the DNA end suggests the J call may be wrong. The CDR3 runs 14 residues. The germline CDR1 and CDR2 sequences are LGHDT and YNNKEL (reference sequence). CDR3 DNA: TGTGCCAGCAGCCAAATAGGAACTCAAGAGACCCAGTACTTC. This sequence encodes CASSQIGTQETQYF.

This clonotype has just a few counts. J is TRBJ1-1 and V is TRBV6-6, with TRBD1 as a possible D gene (5 bases). The V end was cut by 4 bases, the J end by 7 bases, with 13 bases between. The germline CDR1 and CDR2 sequences are MNHNY and SVGAGI (reference sequence). CDR3 size: 13 residues. The CDR3 nucleotides are TGTGCCAGCAGTTCCGGGGCCAACCTTGAAGCTTTCTTT. This gives the protein CASSSGANLEAFF.

V is TRBV2 and J is TRBJ2-5, with TRBD2 as a possible D gene (6 bases). The CDR3 is made up of 15 amino acids. The germline V gene encodes CDR1 SNHLY and CDR2 FYNNEI. Trimming took 4 bases from V and 5 from J, leaving 17 bases between them. CDR3 sequence reads: CASSVGGSMSETQYF. In nucleotides, the CDR3 is TGTGCCAGCAGTGTTGGAGGGAGTATGTCGGAGACCCAGTACTTC.

The table lists this clonotype with a few counts. The chain combines TRBV2 with TRBJ2-6; D gene unclear. Germline-derived CDR1 and CDR2 are SNHLY and FYNNEI. The V end was cut by 7 bases, the J end by 2 bases, with 18 bases between. This CDR3 is 17 amino acids long. The CDR3 DNA is TGTGCCAGCACGCGCGGAAGACATCGAGCTGGGGCCAACGTCCTGACTTTC. This sequence encodes CASTRGRHRAGANVLTF. Full variable domain (missing parts from reference TRBV2 and TRBJ2-6): EPEVTQTPSHQVTQMGQEVILRCVPISNHLYFYWYRQILGQKVEFLVSFYNNEISEKSEIFDDQFSVERPDGSNFTLKIRSTKLEDSAMYFCASTRGRHRAGANVLTFGAGSRLTVL.

The V gene is TRBV4-3, the J gene TRBJ2-1, with TRBD1 as a possible D gene (6 bases). V lost 0 bases and J lost 6, with 9 bases in between. Germline values: CDR1 LGHNA, CDR2 YSLEER. This CDR3 is 14 amino acids long. The CDR3: CASSQEGAGNEQFF. CDR3 DNA: TGCGCCAGCAGCCAAGAGGGGGCAGGCAATGAGCAGTTCTTC.

This clonotype has only a few counts. The CDR3 loop is CASSLMGLAEAFF. CDR3 DNA: TGTGCCAGCAGCTTAATGGGTTTAGCTGAAGCTTTCTTT. V gene TRBV7-3 combines with J gene TRBJ1-1; D is uncertain. Deletions cut 1 base from V and 6 bases from J, with 9 bases between. CDR1 and CDR2 (germline): SGHTA, FQGTGA. CDR3 length: 13 residues.

The CDR3 sequence is CSVADQATRFF. CDR3 DNA: TGCAGCGTCGCGGACCAGGCGACACGGTTCTTC. The chain carries TRBV29-1 and TRBJ2-1; D ambiguous. The V end lost 6 bases, the J end lost 15 bases, and 18 bases lay between the germline ends. Germline V gene lookup returns CDR1 SQVTM and CDR2 ANQGSEA. The CDR3 contains 11 residues.

This clonotype occurred a few times. The chain is built from TRBV7-2 and TRBJ2-7; TRBD1 matches 8 bases. V dropped 10 bases and J dropped 2; count of bases not matched to a gene: 7. The CDR3 length is 13 residues. Germline CDR1 and CDR2: SGHTA and FQGNSA. This CDR3 reads CATGGGQTYEQYF. CDR3 nucleotide sequence: TGTGCCACAGGGGGCGGACAGACCTACGAGCAGTACTTC.

V and J are TRBV20-1 and TRBJ2-4; 10 bases map to TRBD1. The CDR3 consists of 17 residues. Germline CDR1 DFQATT, CDR2 SNEGSKA (reference sequence). V dropped 2 bases and J dropped 2; count of bases not matched to a gene: 9. Here the CDR3 reads CSARIALTGGSKNIQYF. Written as DNA, the CDR3 is TGCAGTGCTAGAATCGCCTTGACAGGGGGCTCCAAAAACATTCAGTACTTC.

This clonotype was picked up a small number of times. The J gene is TRBJ1-4, the V gene TRBV15, with D possibly being TRBD1 (5 bases). CDR3 length: 13 amino acids. Looked up from germline, CDR1 is LNHNV and CDR2 is YYDKDF (reference sequence). V lost 3 bases and J lost 11, with 13 bases in between. CDR3 sequence: CATSRGPTEKLFF. The CDR3 DNA reads TGTGCCACCAGCAGGGGCCCGACAGAGAAACTGTTTTTT.

This clonotype was found a few times. This rearrangement joins TRBV5-6 to TRBJ1-5; a weak D match, TRBD1 (5 bases). V was pared by 2 bases and J by 3 bases, with 9 bases between. The CDR3 is 14 amino acids. Germline lookup yields CDR1 SGHDT and CDR2 YYEEEE. CDR3 in amino acids: CASSLTGPNQPQHF. Written as DNA, the CDR3 is TGTGCCAGCAGCTTAACAGGACCCAATCAGCCCCAGCATTTT.

This clonotype was seen only a few times. The V call is TRBV6-6, the J call TRBJ2-7; 10 nucleotides match TRBD2. Trimming removed 0 bases from V and 4 bases from J; junction bases left unmatched: 3. CDR3 length equals 15 residues. Germline CDR1 is MNHNY and CDR2 is SVGAGI (reference sequence). The chain's CDR3 is CASSYSIAGGYEQYF. The CDR3 nucleotides are TGTGCCAGCAGTTACTCGATAGCGGGAGGTTACGAGCAGTACTTC.

The rearrangement uses TRBV14 and TRBJ2-5; D might be TRBD1 (6 bases). Germline CDR1 and CDR2: SGHDN and FVKESK. Trimming took off 4 bases at V and 8 bases at J, with 23 bases between the two ends. The CDR3 has 16 residues. The CDR3 spells CASSLGTSRTLGTQYF. The CDR3 DNA is TGTGCCAGCAGCCTAGGGACATCCCGGACCCTGGGCACCCAGTACTTC. The full variable domain, rest sourced from reference TRBV14 and TRBJ2-5, is EAGVTQFPSHSVIEKGQTVTLRCDPISGHDNLYWYRRVMGKEIKFLLHFVKESKQDESGMPNNRFLAERTGGTYSTLKVQPAELEDSGVYFCASSLGTSRTLGTQYFGPGTRLLVL.

The genes are TRBV30 and TRBJ2-7; 8 positions match TRBD1. V was pared by 8 bases and J by 4 bases, with 10 bases of the junction left unmatched. This CDR3 is 13 amino acids long. Germline V lookup: CDR1 GTSNPN, CDR2 SVGIG (reference sequence). In nucleotides, the CDR3 is TGTGCCGGGCGCCAAGGGACAGGTTACGAGCAGTACTTC. It yields the protein CAGRQGTGYEQYF.

This chain joins TRBV28 and TRBJ2-3; D call uncertain. This CDR3 contains 12 residues. Germline assignment: CDR1 MDHEN and CDR2 SYDVKM. Trimming shortened V by 3 bases and J by 7 bases, and 8 bases separated the two germline ends. The CDR3 sequence: CASSLESHTQYF. The CDR3 DNA follows: TGTGCCAGCAGTTTGGAGTCCCATACGCAGTATTTT. The full variable domain, rest sourced from reference TRBV28 and TRBJ2-3, is DVKVTQSSRYLVKRTGEKVFLECVQDMDHENMFWYRQDPGLGLRLIYFSYDVKMKEKGDIPEGYSVSREKKERFSLILESASTNQTSMYLCASSLESHTQYFGPGTRLTVL.

This clonotype turned up a few times. This chain links TRBV6-2 or TRBV6-3 with TRBJ2-7; 10 positions match TRBD1. Trimming removed 1 base from V and 0 bases from J; junction bases left unmatched: 12. CDR3 length: 19 amino acids. The germline V gene has CDR1 MNHEY and CDR2 SVGEGT. CDR3 protein: CASSYLLRQGAYPSYEQYF. As DNA, the CDR3 is TGTGCCAGCAGTTACTTGTTACGACAGGGGGCCTACCCCTCCTACGAGCAGTACTTC.

This clonotype came up many times. J is TRBJ2-5 and V is TRBV10-3, with 12 bases that match TRBD2. The DNA matches TRBJ2-1 better at its end, which makes the J call doubtful. The germline V gene has CDR1 ENHRY and CDR2 SYGVKD. The CDR3 runs 14 residues. CDR3 sequence (DNA): TGTGCCATCAGCGTTACTAGCGGGGGGAATGAGCAGTTCTTC. Its translation is CAISVTSGGNEQFF.